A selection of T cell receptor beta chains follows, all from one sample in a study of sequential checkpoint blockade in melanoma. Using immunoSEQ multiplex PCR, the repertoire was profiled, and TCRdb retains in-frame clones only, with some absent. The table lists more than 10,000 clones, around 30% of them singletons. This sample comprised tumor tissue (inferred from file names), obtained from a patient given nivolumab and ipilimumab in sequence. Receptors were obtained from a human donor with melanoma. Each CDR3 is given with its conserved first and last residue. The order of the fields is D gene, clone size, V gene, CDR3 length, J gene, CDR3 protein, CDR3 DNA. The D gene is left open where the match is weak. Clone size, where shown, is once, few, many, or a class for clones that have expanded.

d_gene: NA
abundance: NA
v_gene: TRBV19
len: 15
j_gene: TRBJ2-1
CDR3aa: CASSSRGISYNEQFF
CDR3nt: TGTGCCAGTAGTAGCCGGGGGATATCCTACAATGAGCAGTTCTTC

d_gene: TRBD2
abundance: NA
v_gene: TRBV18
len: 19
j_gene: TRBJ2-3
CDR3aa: CASSPGIQRGASSTDTQYF
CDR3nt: TGTGCCAGCTCACCGGGAATCCAGCGGGGGGCCTCTAGCACAGATACGCAGTATTTT

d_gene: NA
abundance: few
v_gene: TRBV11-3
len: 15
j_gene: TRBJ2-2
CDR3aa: CASSGIGDNTGELFF
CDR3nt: TGTGCCAGCAGCGGGATAGGGGACAACACCGGGGAGCTGTTTTTT

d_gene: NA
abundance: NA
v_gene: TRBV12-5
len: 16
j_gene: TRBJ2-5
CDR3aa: CASGPRATRGKETQYF
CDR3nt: TGTGCTAGTGGTCCGAGAGCCACTAGGGGCAAAGAGACCCAGTACTTC

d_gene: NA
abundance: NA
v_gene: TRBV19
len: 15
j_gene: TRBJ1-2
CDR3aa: CASSMRDRRDYGYTF
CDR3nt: TGTGCCAGTAGTATGCGGGATCGGAGGGACTATGGCTACACCTTC

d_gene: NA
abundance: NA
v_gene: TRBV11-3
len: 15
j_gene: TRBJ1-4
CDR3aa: CASSPSGVYNEKLFF
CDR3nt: TGTGCCAGCAGCCCAAGCGGCGTCTATAATGAAAAACTGTTTTTT

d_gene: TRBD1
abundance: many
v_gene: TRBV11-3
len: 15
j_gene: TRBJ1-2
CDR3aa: CASSWELQGNYGYTF
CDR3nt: TGTGCCAGCAGCTGGGAATTACAGGGGAACTATGGCTACACCTTC

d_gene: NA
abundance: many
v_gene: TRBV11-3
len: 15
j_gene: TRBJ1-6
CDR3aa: CASSLIQGYNSPLHF
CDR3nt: TGTGCCAGCAGCTTAATACAGGGTTACAATTCACCCCTCCACTTT

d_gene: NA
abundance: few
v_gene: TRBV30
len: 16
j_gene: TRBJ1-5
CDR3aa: CAWSRFVDSGNQPQHF
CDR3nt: TGTGCCTGGAGTAGATTCGTGGATTCCGGCAATCAGCCCCAGCATTTT

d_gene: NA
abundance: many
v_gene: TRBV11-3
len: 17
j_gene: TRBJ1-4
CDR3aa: CASGFSRYFGGGEKLFF
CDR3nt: TGTGCCAGCGGGTTTTCCAGATATTTCGGGGGCGGTGAAAAACTGTTTTTT

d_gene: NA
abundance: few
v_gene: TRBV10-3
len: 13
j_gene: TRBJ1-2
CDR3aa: CAISEWEGYGYTF
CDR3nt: TGTGCCATCAGTGAGTGGGAGGGCTATGGCTACACCTTC

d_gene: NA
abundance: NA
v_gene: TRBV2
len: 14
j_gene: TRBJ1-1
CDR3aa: CASSEDRWNTEAFF
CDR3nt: TGTGCCAGCAGTGAGGACAGATGGAACACTGAAGCTTTCTTT

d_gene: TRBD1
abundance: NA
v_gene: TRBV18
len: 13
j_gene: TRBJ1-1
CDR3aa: CASSPDRVTEAFF
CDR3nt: TGTGCCAGCTCCCCTGACAGGGTAACTGAAGCTTTCTTT

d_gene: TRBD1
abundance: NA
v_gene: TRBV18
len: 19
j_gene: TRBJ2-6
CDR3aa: CASSPGTGGPLAGANVLTF
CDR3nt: TGTGCCAGCTCCCCCGGGACAGGGGGCCCCCTGGCTGGGGCCAACGTCCTGACTTTC

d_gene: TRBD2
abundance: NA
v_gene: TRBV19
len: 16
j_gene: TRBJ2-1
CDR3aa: CASSILASGGYNEQFF
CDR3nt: TGTGCCAGTAGTATTCTGGCTAGCGGGGGTTACAATGAGCAGTTCTTC

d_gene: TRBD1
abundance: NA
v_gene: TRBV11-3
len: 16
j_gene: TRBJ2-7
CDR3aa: CASSFGQGAISYEQYF
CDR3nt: TGTGCCAGCAGCTTCGGGCAGGGGGCCATCAGCTACGAGCAGTACTTC

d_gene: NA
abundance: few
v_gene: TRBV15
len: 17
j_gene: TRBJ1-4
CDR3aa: CATSRVGRGSSVEKLFF
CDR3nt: TGTGCCACCAGCAGAGTGGGCAGGGGATCTTCGGTTGAAAAACTGTTTTTT

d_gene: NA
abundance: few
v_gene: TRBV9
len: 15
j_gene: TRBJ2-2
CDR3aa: CASSAYYPGTGELFF
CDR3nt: TGTGCCAGCAGCGCCTACTACCCAGGTACCGGGGAGCTGTTTTTT

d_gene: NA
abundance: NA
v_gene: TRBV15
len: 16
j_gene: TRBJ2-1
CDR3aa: CATSRVGFSSYNEQFF
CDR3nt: TGTGCCACCAGCAGAGTAGGTTTTAGCTCCTACAATGAGCAGTTCTTC

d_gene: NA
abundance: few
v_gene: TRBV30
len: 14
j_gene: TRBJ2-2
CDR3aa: CAWSHRRQSGELFF
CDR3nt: TGTGCCTGGAGTCATAGACGGCAGTCCGGGGAGCTGTTTTTT

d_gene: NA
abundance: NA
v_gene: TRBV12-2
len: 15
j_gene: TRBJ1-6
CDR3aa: CASTPVGRRDSPLHF
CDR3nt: TGTGCCAGTACCCCCGTCGGCAGGAGGGATTCACCCCTCCACTTT

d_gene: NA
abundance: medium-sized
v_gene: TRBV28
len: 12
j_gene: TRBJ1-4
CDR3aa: CASSLFDEKLFF
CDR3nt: TGTGCCAGCAGTTTATTCGATGAAAAACTGTTTTTT

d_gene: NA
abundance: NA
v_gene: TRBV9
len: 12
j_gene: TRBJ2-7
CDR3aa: CASSLIKAEQYF
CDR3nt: TGTGCCAGCAGCTTAATAAAAGCCGAGCAGTACTTC

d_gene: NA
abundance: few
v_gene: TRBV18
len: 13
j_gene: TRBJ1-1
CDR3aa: CASSLAQGTEAFF
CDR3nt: TGTGCCAGCTCCCTTGCCCAGGGTACTGAAGCTTTCTTT

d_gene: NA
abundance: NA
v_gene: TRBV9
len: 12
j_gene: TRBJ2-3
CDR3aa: CASMPGTDTQYF
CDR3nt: TGTGCCAGCATGCCGGGGACAGATACGCAGTATTTT

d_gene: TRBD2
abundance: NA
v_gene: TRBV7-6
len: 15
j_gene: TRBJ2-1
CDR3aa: CASSHIVSGDNEQFF
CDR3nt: TGTGCCAGCAGCCATATTGTCAGCGGGGACAATGAGCAGTTCTTC

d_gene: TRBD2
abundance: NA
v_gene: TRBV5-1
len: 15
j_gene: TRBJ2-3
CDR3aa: CASSLENSGGNTQYF
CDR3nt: TGCGCCAGCAGCCTTGAGAATAGCGGGGGAAATACGCAGTATTTT

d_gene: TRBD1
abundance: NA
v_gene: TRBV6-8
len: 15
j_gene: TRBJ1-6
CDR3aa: CASSRTRDSNSPLHF
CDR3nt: TGTGCCAGCAGTCGTACCCGGGACAGTAATTCACCCCTCCACTTT

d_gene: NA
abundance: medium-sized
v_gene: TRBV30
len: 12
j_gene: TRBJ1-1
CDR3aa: CAWSSGYTEAFF
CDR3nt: TGTGCCTGGAGTTCCGGGTACACTGAAGCTTTCTTT

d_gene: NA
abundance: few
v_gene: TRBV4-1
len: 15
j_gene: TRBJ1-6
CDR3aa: CASSPLRAYNSPLHF
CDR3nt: TGCGCCAGCAGCCCACTGCGGGCTTATAATTCACCCCTCCACTTT

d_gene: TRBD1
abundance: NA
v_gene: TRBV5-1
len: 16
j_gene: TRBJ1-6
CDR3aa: CASSSGGDRINSPLHF
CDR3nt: TGCGCCAGCAGCTCCGGAGGGGACAGGATTAATTCACCCCTCCACTTT